This T cell receptor (beta chain) was sequenced during a study of CD8+CD57+ T cells in acquired aplastic anemia. Germline-derived CDR1 and CDR2 are SEHNR and FQNEAQ (reference sequence). This CDR3 is 15 amino acids long. V lost 1 base, J lost 6 bases, and 5 bases stayed unmatched. This clonotype was seen ten or more times. The template for TCR beta VDJ and CDR3 sequence profiling was genomic DNA. TCRdb processed the reads anew with MiXCR; each CDR3 protein has one entry. The sample has roughly 86,000 distinct CDR3 sequences; 40% to 50% are singletons. The clonotype originates from a human donor in good health, serving as a control. The sequenced sample consisted of sorted CD4+, CD8+, or CD8+CD57+ T cells (not recorded which) from PBMCs. The V gene is TRBV7-9, the J gene TRBJ2-1; TRBD2 agrees at 8 bases. The CDR3 here is CASSLGLAGSNEQFF. The CDR3 coding sequence is TGTGCCAGCAGCTTAGGGTTAGCGGGGTCCAATGAGCAGTTCTTC.